A selection of T cell receptor beta chains follows, all from one sample in a study of T cell repertoires in cytomegalovirus infection. No cognate antigen is known for these TCRs. TCRdb itself ran the reads through MiXCR, one entry per CDR3 protein. The data contain around 100,000 distinct CDR3 sequences, roughly 31% of them singletons. The sequenced sample was CD8+ T cells from cultured PBMCs, obtained from culture after CMV antigen stimulation. These receptors were taken from a human donor in good health (CMV status not recorded). Some clones in this sample may be carry-over from other donors' samples. The CDR3 runs from the conserved cysteine through the conserved F or W.

V	J	CDR3
TRBV7-2	TRBJ2-3	CASSLTSVGTDTQYF
TRBV6-1	TRBJ2-1	CASSGGTGEVHEQFF
TRBV5-1	TRBJ1-2	CASSPRTGGSLLPPIYDGYTF
TRBV7-9	TRBJ1-1	CASSLGVSPEAFF
TRBV12-3/TRBV12-4	TRBJ2-5	CASSFGWGQETQYF
TRBV12-3/TRBV12-4	TRBJ1-5	CASRGGQGFSQPQHF
TRBV27	TRBJ1-1	CASSFTKNTEAFF
TRBV13	TRBJ2-7	CASSTPGHRYEQYF
TRBV5-1	TRBJ2-3	CASSLSLGTDTQYF
TRBV6-1	TRBJ1-1	CASSEAAGGEVYTEAFF
TRBV11-2	TRBJ2-3	CASSGAGTSGGKSTDMQYF
TRBV7-2	TRBJ2-3	CASSFGLAGGPSDTQYF
TRBV5-4	TRBJ2-1	CASRPGSSYNEQFF
TRBV27	TRBJ1-2	CASSSGAAGGGTYGYTF
TRBV7-2	TRBJ2-1	CASSLVGQGRYNEQFF
TRBV7-6	TRBJ2-5	CASSRTYYYQETQYF
TRBV20-1	TRBJ1-4	CSAPRTDEANEKLFF
TRBV4-1	TRBJ1-1	CASSQEQGYTEAFF
TRBV6-5	TRBJ1-4	CASSYSSGGWHEKLFF
TRBV4-1	TRBJ2-5	CASSQFFQETQYF
TRBV4-3	TRBJ1-4	CASSQDRALNEKLFF
TRBV6-6	TRBJ1-2	CASSFLPDSLLNYGYTF
TRBV4-2	TRBJ1-1	CASSPTGAEAFF
TRBV20-1	TRBJ2-7	CSATSYGRAGYEQYF
TRBV7-2	TRBJ1-1	CASSSVGGMGTEAFF
TRBV18	TRBJ2-7	CASSPLYSEGYEQYF
TRBV7-2	TRBJ2-1	CASSSGAGGYNEQFF
TRBV5-1	TRBJ2-5	CASSLGYLQETQYF
TRBV9	TRBJ2-3	CASSGRYTDTQYF